These 32 T cell receptor beta chains share one sample of origin, sequenced in a study of OX40 agonist ivuxolimab in advanced cancers. Sequenced by immunoSEQ multiplex PCR; TCRdb stores in-frame clones only, minus some. The table shows 62,000 or so clones, with approximately 84% occurring only once. The sequencing here drew on CD4+ or CD8+ T cells sorted from blood, taken in a trial of the OX40 agonist ivuxolimab. The receptors shown here come from an adult with an advanced solid tumor such as melanoma, head and neck, liver or kidney cancer.

V usage is TRBV5-6 and J usage is TRBJ2-4; D is ambiguous. Trimming pared 4 bases from V and 1 base from J, leaving 9 bases between. The CDR3 length is 14 residues. Germline CDR1 is SGHDT and CDR2 is YYEEEE. In nucleotides, the CDR3 is TGTGCCAGCAGCCTGTACACCGCCAAAAACATTCAGTACTTC. Protein sequence: CASSLYTAKNIQYF.

This chain links TRBV2 with TRBJ1-1; perhaps TRBD1 as D (6 bases). This CDR3 comprises 14 residues. Germline CDR1 SNHLY, CDR2 FYNNEI. V gave up 2 bases and J gave up 6 bases, with 13 bases separating them. Written as DNA, the CDR3 is TGTGCCAGCAGTGAAACGAGACAGGTGTCTGAAGCTTTCTTT. It encodes CASSETRQVSEAFF. The variable domain in full, with the rest retrieved from reference TRBV2 and TRBJ1-1, is EPEVTQTPSHQVTQMGQEVILRCVPISNHLYFYWYRQILGQKVEFLVSFYNNEISEKSEIFDDQFSVERPDGSNFTLKIRSTKLEDSAMYFCASSETRQVSEAFFGQGTRLTVV.

V usage is TRBV18 and J usage is TRBJ2-7; 13 bases are a match to TRBD2. Trimming removed 0 bases from V and 3 bases from J; junction bases left unmatched: 5. The CDR3 runs 17 residues. The germline gives CDR1 KGHSH, CDR2 LQKENI. CDR3 coding DNA: TGTGCCAGCTCACCACCCAACGGACTAGCGGGGGACTACGAGCAGTACTTC. It specifies CASSPPNGLAGDYEQYF.

This chain joins TRBV18 and TRBJ1-1; 8 bases match TRBD1. The CDR3 spans 16 residues. After removal of 6 bases from V and 1 base from J, the junction contained 10 bases not matched to a gene. CDR1 KGHSH and CDR2 LQKENI come from the germline V gene. The CDR3 spells CASSPGQGQRNTEAFF. In DNA form, the CDR3 reads TGTGCCAGCTCCCCAGGACAGGGCCAGCGGAACACTGAAGCTTTCTTT.

The genes are TRBV2 and TRBJ2-4; maybe TRBD2 (6 bases). Trimming left V 6 bases short and J 9 bases short, with 18 bases between. CDR3 length: 14 residues. Germline V lookup: CDR1 SNHLY, CDR2 FYNNEI. In nucleotides, the CDR3 is TGTGCCAGCAGGGGATGGCAGTTGGGGGGCATTCAGTACTTC. Translation: CASRGWQLGGIQYF.

This chain uses TRBV6-5 with TRBJ2-7; 8 nucleotides line up with TRBD2. The length of the CDR3 is 14 residues. V was clipped by 6 bases and J by 7 bases; unmatched bases: 11. Germline CDR1 MNHEY, CDR2 SVGAGI. The chain's CDR3 is CASSRPGLGGEQYF. The CDR3 region has the DNA TGTGCCAGCAGCCGCCCGGGACTAGGGGGGGAGCAGTACTTC.

V usage is TRBV2 and J usage is TRBJ2-7, with D possibly TRBD1 on 6 matching bases. Per germline, CDR1 SNHLY and CDR2 FYNNEI. V lost 6 bases and J lost 5, with 20 bases in between. The CDR3 is 15 amino acids. This CDR3 reads CASRVTGNMGNEQYF. CDR3 coding DNA: TGTGCCAGCAGAGTTACAGGGAATATGGGGAACGAGCAGTACTTC. Based on the CDR3 plus reference TRBV2 and TRBJ2-7, the full variable domain is EPEVTQTPSHQVTQMGQEVILRCVPISNHLYFYWYRQILGQKVEFLVSFYNNEISEKSEIFDDQFSVERPDGSNFTLKIRSTKLEDSAMYFCASRVTGNMGNEQYFGPGTRLTVT.

This rearrangement joins TRBV28 to TRBJ2-6, with D perhaps TRBD2 (6 bases). There are 17 residues in the CDR3. Trimming took 2 bases from V and 0 from J, leaving 11 bases between them. CDR1 and CDR2 (germline): MDHEN, SYDVKM. DNA for the CDR3: TGTGCCAGCAGTTTAATGGAGGGATTCTCTGGGGCCAACGTCCTGACTTTC. Translation: CASSLMEGFSGANVLTF.

The chain carries TRBV6-5 and TRBJ2-5, with D perhaps assigned TRBD1 or TRBD2 (6 bases each). The CDR3 consists of 15 residues. CDR1 and CDR2 from the germline V gene are MNHEY and SVGAGI. The ends were cut back, 6 bases at V and 5 bases at J, with 19 bases in the middle. In nucleotides, the CDR3 is TGTGCCAGCAGGCCGAACAGGGTTGGGGGGGAGACCCAGTACTTC. Encoded protein: CASRPNRVGGETQYF.

The gene calls are TRBV5-1 and TRBJ2-7, with 9 bases lining up with TRBD2. The length of the CDR3 is 17 residues. V was clipped by 0 bases and J by 6 bases; unmatched bases: 13. Per germline, CDR1 SGHRS and CDR2 YFSETQ. CDR3 sequence reads: CASSLDQKRGVRSEQYF. In nucleotides, the CDR3 is TGCGCCAGCAGCTTGGACCAGAAGCGGGGGGTTCGGAGCGAGCAGTACTTC. Based on the CDR3 plus reference TRBV5-1 and TRBJ2-7, the full variable domain is KAGVTQTPRYLIKTRGQQVTLSCSPISGHRSVSWYQQTPGQGLQFLFEYFSETQRNKGNFPGRFSGRQFSNSRSEMNVSTLELGDSALYLCASSLDQKRGVRSEQYFGPGTRLTVT.

CDR3 residues: CASSSGGSAEAFF. The CDR3 DNA reads TGTGCCAGTAGTTCGGGGGGAAGCGCTGAAGCTTTCTTT. The genes are TRBV19 and TRBJ1-1; D may be TRBD1 (5 bases). V lost 5 bases and J 6 bases, leaving 13 bases between the germline ends. The CDR3 is 13 amino acids. Germline V gives CDR1 LNHDA, CDR2 SQIVND (reference sequence).

This clone has just a few counts. The V call is TRBV9, the J call TRBJ2-1; 8 positions match TRBD2. The CDR3 is 15 residues long. Per the germline V gene, CDR1 is SGDLS and CDR2 is YYNGEE. V lost 4 bases and J lost 9; bases outside the gene matches: 12. CDR3 sequence: CASSPGLGEESEQFF. Written as DNA, the CDR3 is TGTGCCAGCAGCCCGGGACTAGGGGAGGAGAGTGAGCAGTTCTTC.

The V call is TRBV5-1, the J call TRBJ2-2; 8 nucleotides agree with TRBD1. J lost 4 bases, V lost 4 bases, and 9 bases had no gene match. CDR3 length: 16 residues. Germline lookup yields CDR1 SGHRS and CDR2 YFSETQ. Written as DNA, the CDR3 is TGCGCCAGCAGCCCCCTAGGACAGGGTGGCACCGGGGAGCTGTTTTTT. Translated, it gives CASSPLGQGGTGELFF.

The chain links TRBV11-1 to TRBJ1-6, with D uncertain. The CDR3 runs to 13 residues. The ends were cut back, 4 bases at V and 5 bases at J, with 6 bases in the middle. Germline lookup yields CDR1 SGHAT and CDR2 FQDESV (reference sequence). In DNA form, the CDR3 reads TGTGCCAGCAGCTACAGAGATAATTCACCCCTCCACTTT. It yields the protein CASSYRDNSPLHF.

J is TRBJ2-7 and V is TRBV23-1; D might be TRBD1 (6 bases). TRBV23-1 is an ORF, and what it does is uncertain. V shed 10 bases and J shed 3 bases, with 16 bases lying between them. The CDR3 covers 13 residues. The CDR3 loop reads CAISSGEGYEQYF. As DNA, the CDR3 is TGCGCCATTTCGTCAGGGGAAGGCTACGAGCAGTACTTC.

The chain combines TRBV2 with TRBJ2-5, with 7 bases fitting TRBD2. Germline CDR1 reads SNHLY; CDR2 reads FYNNEI. The V and J ends lost 2 bases and 5 bases, in that order; junction bases with no gene match: 5. This CDR3 contains 14 residues. The CDR3 DNA is TGTGCCAGCAGTGAATTAAGCGGGGTGGAGACCCAGTACTTC. This encodes CASSELSGVETQYF.

This clone was recorded a few times. The V gene is TRBV4-2, the J gene TRBJ2-3, with a weak D call TRBD1 (6 bases). Trimming removed 1 base at V and 1 base at J, with 9 bases between. This CDR3 region has 15 residues. Germline-derived CDR1 and CDR2 are LGHNA and YNFKEQ. CDR3 protein: CASSQVAGGTDTQYF. DNA of the CDR3: TGTGCCAGCAGCCAAGTTGCAGGGGGCACAGATACGCAGTATTTT.

This chain uses TRBV7-9 with TRBJ1-1; TRBD1 matches at 10 bases. J was trimmed by 2 bases and V by 6 bases; bases with no gene match: 15. CDR1 and CDR2 from the germline V gene are SEHNR and FQNEAQ (reference sequence). CDR3 length: 18 residues. The CDR3 spells CASRPKGAGTGVNTEAFF. The CDR3 DNA sequence: TGTGCCAGCAGACCAAAAGGGGCCGGGACAGGGGTTAACACTGAAGCTTTCTTT.

The V call is TRBV7-3, the J call TRBJ2-2; TRBD1 matches at 7 bases. The CDR3 length is 17 residues. The junction had 11 bases not matched to a gene; V was cut back by 5 bases and J by 2 bases. The germline gives CDR1 SGHTA, CDR2 FQGTGA. CDR3 amino acids: CASSVRSGTANTGELFF. The CDR3 nucleotides are TGTGCCAGCAGCGTAAGGTCCGGGACAGCCAACACCGGGGAGCTGTTTTTT.

This chain uses TRBV7-9 with TRBJ2-7; 7 bases match TRBD1. The J segment lost 7 bases and the V segment lost 0 bases, leaving 9 bases of the junction unmatched. The CDR3 length is 15 residues. The germline CDR1 and CDR2 sequences are SEHNR and FQNEAQ (reference sequence). The CDR3 reads CASSLAGQAAREQYF. The DNA of the CDR3 is TGTGCCAGCAGCTTAGCTGGACAGGCCGCGAGGGAGCAGTACTTC.

The chain joins TRBV28 to TRBJ1-5; 9 positions agree with TRBD1. V shed 3 bases and J 5 bases; nucleotides not matched to a gene: 2. Germline-derived CDR1 and CDR2 are MDHEN and SYDVKM. The CDR3 spans 14 residues. The CDR3 region is CASSFRTGDQPQHF. The DNA for the CDR3 is TGTGCCAGCAGTTTCCGGACAGGGGATCAGCCCCAGCATTTT.

The table lists this clone with a few counts. This chain uses TRBV30 with TRBJ2-5, with TRBD2 matching 10 bases. The germline V gene encodes CDR1 GTSNPN and CDR2 SVGIG (reference sequence). After removal of 4 bases from V and 4 bases from J, the junction contained 3 bases not matched to a gene. This CDR3 has 13 amino acids. The CDR3 nucleotides read TGTGCCTGGACTGCTAGCGGGAGAGAGACCCAGTACTTC. It is translated as CAWTASGRETQYF.

The chain couples TRBV4-2 to TRBJ2-1, with unresolved D. Germline CDR1 and CDR2: LGHNA and YNFKEQ. The CDR3 consists of 11 residues. The V gene lost 1 base and the J gene lost 10 bases, with 5 bases spanning the gap. CDR3 region: CASSQGVEQFF. DNA for the CDR3: TGTGCCAGCAGCCAAGGGGTGGAGCAGTTCTTC.

This chain joins TRBV30 and TRBJ1-3, with D tentatively TRBD1 (5 bases). The CDR3 loop spans 15 amino acids. The germline V gene encodes CDR1 GTSNPN and CDR2 SVGIG (reference sequence). V was pared by 3 bases and J by 3 bases, with 15 bases between. CDR3 in amino acids: CAWSAFGGLGNTIYF. As DNA, the CDR3 is TGTGCCTGGAGCGCCTTCGGGGGACTTGGAAACACCATATATTTT.

The V call is TRBV15, the J call TRBJ1-5; D perhaps matches TRBD1 (5 bases). The germline V gene has CDR1 LNHNV and CDR2 YYDKDF (reference sequence). Trimming took off 3 bases at V and 0 bases at J, with 9 bases between the two ends. CDR3 length: 15 residues. CDR3 bases: TGTGCCACCAGCAGGGGGGGTTATAGCAATCAGCCCCAGCATTTT. Amino acids: CATSRGGYSNQPQHF.

The rearrangement joins TRBV28 to TRBJ2-7; D not resolved. The CDR3 length is 13 residues. V lost 8 bases and J lost 0, with 11 bases in between. Per germline, CDR1 MDHEN and CDR2 SYDVKM. This chain's CDR3 is CASLSLSSYEQYF. CDR3 DNA: TGTGCCAGCTTAAGTTTAAGCTCCTACGAGCAGTACTTC.

The table lists this clone with a count of one. This chain connects TRBV27 to TRBJ1-5; 9 bases line up with TRBD1. Trimming removed 5 bases from V and 1 base from J; junction bases left unmatched: 9. This CDR3 is 17 amino acids long. Germline-derived CDR1 and CDR2 are MNHEY and SMNVEV (reference sequence). Here the CDR3 DNA reads TGTGCCAGCAGTAGGGGACAGGGATTGGGAAGCAATCAGCCCCAGCATTTT. Translating it yields CASSRGQGLGSNQPQHF.

This chain connects TRBV6-5 to TRBJ2-7; perhaps TRBD2 as D (6 bases). Germline-derived CDR1 and CDR2 are MNHEY and SVGAGI. This CDR3 contains 14 residues. Between the trimmed V and J ends, which lost 6 bases and 3 bases, there was a span of 15 bases. The CDR3 reads CASRNPGLRYEQYF. The CDR3 DNA sequence: TGTGCCAGCAGAAATCCGGGACTCCGCTACGAGCAGTACTTC.

For the CDR3, the DNA is TGCGCCAGCAGCCATCCCGGAAGGGCCCGGGATGGCTACACCTTC. Its protein product is CASSHPGRARDGYTF. The chain combines TRBV4-1 with TRBJ1-2, with D hard to call. There are 15 residues in the CDR3. The germline V gene encodes CDR1 MGHRA and CDR2 YSYEKL. The V end lost 3 bases, the J end lost 6 bases, and 17 bases lay between the germline ends.

The V call is TRBV7-2, the J call TRBJ2-2; 9 positions match TRBD2. The CDR3 is 18 residues long. V lost 3 bases to trimming and J lost 3 bases; unmatched junction nucleotides: 11. Per the germline V gene, CDR1 is SGHTA and CDR2 is FQGNSA. The CDR3 DNA follows: TGTGCCAGCAGCTTCACTTGGCGGGAGGGCCGGTACACCGGGGAGCTGTTTTTT. It is translated as CASSFTWREGRYTGELFF.

This clone came up once. The J gene is TRBJ2-3, the V gene TRBV18; 7 nucleotides match TRBD2. CDR1 KGHSH and CDR2 LQKENI come from the germline V gene. The CDR3 runs 14 residues. V shed 6 bases and J 4 bases; nucleotides not matched to a gene: 7. CDR3: CASSPLAAPDTQYF. The DNA of the CDR3 is TGTGCCAGCTCGCCTCTAGCGGCCCCAGATACGCAGTATTTT.

The gene calls are TRBV27 and TRBJ1-2; TRBD1 might be the D (6 bases). V lost 5 bases, J lost 4 bases, and 14 bases lay in between. Germline CDR1 is MNHEY and CDR2 is SMNVEV (reference sequence). CDR3 size: 14 residues. The CDR3 sequence: CASSRDTLGYGYTF. The DNA of the CDR3 is TGTGCCAGCAGTAGGGACACGCTAGGCTATGGCTACACCTTC.